These 32 T cell receptor beta chains were all obtained from the same sample, sequenced in a study of early T cells in non-severe SARS-CoV-2 infection. TCRdb redid the calling of the 5' RACE reads with MiXCR, one entry per CDR3 protein. The sample lists 60,000 or so distinct CDR3 sequences, approximately 10% occurring once. The sample consisted of whole blood. These receptors originate from an adult who was a healthcare worker with PCR-confirmed SARS-CoV-2 infection or an uninfected control (not recorded which).

This clonotype has only a few counts. This chain uses TRBV7-6 with TRBJ1-5; the match to TRBD1 covers 10 bases. The CDR3 contains 14 residues. The junction had 5 bases not matched to a gene; V was cut back by 5 bases and J by 7 bases. Germline V gene data show CDR1 as SGHVS and CDR2 as FNYEAQ. This CDR3 reads CASSLTGGGQPQHF. CDR3 nucleotide sequence: TGTGCCAGCAGCCTGACAGGGGGCGGGCAGCCCCAGCATTTT. The whole variable domain, remainder taken from reference TRBV7-6 and TRBJ1-5, is GAGVSQSPRYKVTKRGQDVALRCDPISGHVSLYWYRQALGQGPEFLTYFNYEAQQDKSGLPNDRFSAERPEGSISTLTIQRTEQRDSAMYRCASSLTGGGQPQHFGDGTRLSIL.

This chain's CDR3 is CASSFRARVKAEAFF. For the CDR3, the DNA is TGTGCCAGCAGTTTCCGGGCCAGGGTCAAGGCTGAAGCTTTCTTT. The chain has TRBV12-3 or TRBV12-4 and TRBJ1-1; tentative D call: TRBD1 (5 bases). Trimming took off 3 bases at V and 6 bases at J, with 17 bases between the two ends. This CDR3 is 15 amino acids long.

The chain links TRBV12-3 or TRBV12-4 to TRBJ1-1, with D tentatively TRBD1 (6 bases). V was cut by 5 bases and J by 0 bases, with 10 bases left in between. This CDR3 comprises 14 residues. CDR3 sequence (DNA): TGTGCCAGCAGTGTACAGGGTCTGAACACTGAAGCTTTCTTT. Its protein product is CASSVQGLNTEAFF.

The gene calls are TRBV6-5 and TRBJ2-3; a weak D match, TRBD1 (6 bases). The CDR3 extends over 15 amino acids. The germline V gene encodes CDR1 MNHEY and CDR2 SVGAGI. Trimming took 6 bases from V and 3 from J, leaving 16 bases between them. The CDR3 here is CASSYRAGGTDTQYF. In DNA, the CDR3 is TGTGCCAGCAGCTACAGGGCTGGCGGGACAGATACGCAGTATTTT.

The chain combines TRBV4-1 with TRBJ1-2; D is perhaps TRBD1 (5 bases). Trimming cost V 6 bases and J 3 bases, with 14 bases left between them. The germline V gene encodes CDR1 MGHRA and CDR2 YSYEKL. The CDR3 is made up of 14 amino acids. CDR3 region: CASRPYQGDYGYTF. CDR3 nucleotide sequence: TGCGCCAGCAGGCCATACCAGGGAGACTATGGCTACACCTTC.

This clonotype was observed a few times. The V and J genes are TRBV10-3 and TRBJ1-2; unclear D gene. CDR3 length: 13 amino acids. Germline loops: CDR1 ENHRY, CDR2 SYGVKD. The V and J ends lost 9 bases and 9 bases respectively, with 20 bases between them. The CDR3 reads CAISPFTTRSYTF. The CDR3 DNA sequence: TGTGCCATTTCGCCCTTCACGACCCGGAGCTACACCTTC.

The J gene is TRBJ2-2, the V gene TRBV12-3 or TRBV12-4; TRBD2 matches 8 bases. This CDR3 region has 16 residues. V lost 2 bases, J lost 4 bases, and 6 bases stayed unmatched. CDR3 sequence reads: CASSLRSGTITGELFF. CDR3 DNA: TGTGCCAGCAGTTTACGTAGCGGGACTATCACCGGGGAGCTGTTTTTT.

V usage is TRBV11-2 and J usage is TRBJ1-6, with no clear D. V was shortened by 0 bases and J by 0 bases, with 9 bases between the two germline ends. Germline V gene data show CDR1 as SGHAT and CDR2 as FQNNGV. The length of the CDR3 is 17 residues. The CDR3 spells CASSLEGPRSYNSPLHF. The CDR3 DNA follows: TGTGCCAGCAGCTTAGAGGGCCCCCGCTCCTATAATTCACCCCTCCACTTT.

This chain joins TRBV2 and TRBJ1-2; no clear D gene. This CDR3 is 13 amino acids long. CDR1 and CDR2 (germline): SNHLY, FYNNEI. V was shortened by 7 bases and J by 5 bases, with 14 bases between the two germline ends. The CDR3 loop reads CASIPETLYGYTF. In DNA, the CDR3 is TGTGCCAGCATCCCAGAAACCTTATATGGCTACACCTTC.

This clonotype has at least ten counts. The chain couples TRBV6-5 to TRBJ2-1; D not resolved. Trimming cost V 6 bases and J 9 bases, with 21 bases left between them. The CDR3 is made up of 15 amino acids. Germline V lookup: CDR1 MNHEY, CDR2 SVGAGI. CDR3 amino acids: CASRAMGSPNGEQFF. CDR3 DNA: TGTGCCAGCAGGGCCATGGGGTCTCCCAACGGTGAGCAGTTCTTC.

This clonotype has more than one count but fewer than ten. The rearrangement uses TRBV4-2 and TRBJ2-3, with TRBD2 identical over 11 bases. V was pared by 2 bases and J by 8 bases, with 12 bases of the junction left unmatched. The V gene's germline CDR1 is LGHNA and CDR2 YNFKEQ. The CDR3 extends over 17 amino acids. The CDR3 reads CASSQRASGGLSGTQYF. In DNA, the CDR3 is TGTGCCAGCAGCCAAAGGGCTAGCGGGGGGCTCAGTGGTACGCAGTATTTT.

This clonotype was counted ten times or more. The V and J genes are TRBV5-1 and TRBJ2-1, with D perhaps matching TRBD2 (6 bases). Germline lookup yields CDR1 SGHRS and CDR2 YFSETQ. V lost 1 base to trimming and J lost 5 bases, with 13 bases between them. This CDR3 has 15 residues. CDR3 nucleotides: TGCGCCAGCAGCTTGTACGGGACTGCGCACAATGAGCAGTTCTTC. Protein product: CASSLYGTAHNEQFF.

The chain combines TRBV6-5 with TRBJ2-1; possibly TRBD1 for D (6 bases). CDR1 is MNHEY and CDR2 is SVGAGI in the germline V gene. The CDR3 contains 15 residues. Trimming took off 2 bases at V and 4 bases at J, with 12 bases between the two ends. The CDR3 here is CASSYSRTAYNEQFF. The DNA for the CDR3 is TGTGCCAGCAGTTACAGTCGGACAGCATACAATGAGCAGTTCTTC.

This clonotype turned up a few times. This rearrangement joins TRBV7-8 to TRBJ2-7; D is unresolved. Germline CDR1 is SGHVS and CDR2 is FQNEAQ. Trimming took 1 base from V and 5 from J, leaving 9 bases between them. The CDR3 covers 13 residues. The CDR3: CASSLGLVDEQYF. DNA for the CDR3: TGTGCCAGCAGCTTAGGGCTAGTAGACGAGCAGTACTTC.

The gene calls are TRBV30 and TRBJ2-3; 7 positions match TRBD2. This CDR3 spans 14 amino acids. V gave up 0 bases and J gave up 5 bases; unmatched junction bases: 5. The germline CDR1 and CDR2 sequences are GTSNPN and SVGIG (reference sequence). CDR3 in amino acids: CAWSVGGGEDTQYF. CDR3 DNA: TGTGCCTGGAGTGTAGGTGGGGGGGAAGATACGCAGTATTTT.

There are many counts of this clonotype. The chain has TRBV5-1 and TRBJ2-7; D perhaps matches TRBD1 (6 bases). Germline loops: CDR1 SGHRS, CDR2 YFSETQ. V lost 1 base to trimming and J lost 6 bases, with 14 bases between them. The CDR3 totals 14 residues. The CDR3 DNA is TGCGCCAGCAGCTTGAGCCCAGGGGCAGGCGAGCAGTACTTC. This sequence encodes CASSLSPGAGEQYF.

The chain employs TRBV6-6 and TRBJ2-7, with 7 bases lining up with TRBD1. The germline CDR1 and CDR2 sequences are MNHNY and SVGAGI (reference sequence). With 2 bases clipped from V and 4 bases from J, the junction kept 2 bases outside the gene matches. This CDR3 has 13 amino acids. Here the CDR3 reads CASSYEGAYEQYF. In DNA form, the CDR3 reads TGTGCCAGCAGTTACGAGGGGGCTTACGAGCAGTACTTC.

There are a few counts of this clonotype. This chain uses TRBV7-3 with TRBJ1-1, with 9 positions matching TRBD1. The CDR3 runs to 18 residues. The germline CDR1 and CDR2 sequences are SGHTA and FQGTGA. The trim removed 1 base at V and 1 base at J, leaving 10 bases unmatched. The CDR3 loop is CASSLMGTGGLRNTEAFF. The CDR3 coding sequence is TGTGCCAGCAGCTTAATGGGAACAGGGGGCCTTCGGAACACTGAAGCTTTCTTT.

V and J are TRBV10-3 and TRBJ2-7; D is undetermined. Trimming cost V 0 bases and J 5 bases, with 5 bases left between them. This CDR3 is 12 amino acids long. Germline CDR1 reads ENHRY; CDR2 reads SYGVKD. DNA of the CDR3: TGTGCCATCAGTGAGTCTTTGGACGAGCAGTACTTC. The encoded protein is CAISESLDEQYF.

This clonotype was counted a few times. V and J are TRBV21-1 and TRBJ2-4; the D call TRBD1 from the table was never checked on the DNA. TRBV21-1 is recorded as a pseudogene. The CDR3 runs to 14 residues. CDR3 in DNA: TGTGCCAGCAGCAAAGAAAAGGGGAATGAGGTTCAGTACTTC. Translating gives CASSKEKGNEVQYF.

The rearrangement joins TRBV7-9 to TRBJ1-1; D might be TRBD1 (5 bases). Trimming cost V 2 bases and J 8 bases, with 12 bases left between them. The germline V gene has CDR1 SEHNR and CDR2 FQNEAQ (reference sequence). This CDR3 is built from 13 residues. The CDR3 sequence is CASSLKVSGEAFF. The DNA of the CDR3 is TGTGCCAGCAGCTTAAAGGTTTCAGGGGAAGCTTTCTTT.

This chain uses TRBV18 with TRBJ1-6; 10 bases map to TRBD1. Trimming removed 6 bases from V and 9 bases from J; junction bases left unmatched: 8. The CDR3 contains 15 residues. The germline CDR1 and CDR2 sequences are KGHSH and LQKENI. The CDR3 region is CASSLTGQGVSPLHF. The CDR3 nucleotides read TGTGCCAGCTCGTTGACCGGACAGGGGGTTTCACCCCTCCACTTT.

This rearrangement joins TRBV11-2 to TRBJ2-1; D is ambiguous. Germline V gene sequence: CDR1 SGHAT, CDR2 FQNNGV. The CDR3 runs 13 residues. Deletions cut 0 bases from V and 12 bases from J, with 12 bases between. CDR3 residues: CASSLDGQALQFF. Here the CDR3 DNA reads TGTGCCAGCAGCTTAGATGGGCAGGCGTTGCAGTTCTTC.

This clonotype was seen at least ten times. The DNA for the CDR3 is TGTGCCAGCAGCTTAGGATTTATTGCCTATGGCTACACCTTC. As protein: CASSLGFIAYGYTF. The V and J genes are TRBV7-8 and TRBJ1-2, with D hard to call. Between the trimmed V and J ends, which lost 1 base and 4 bases, there was a span of 10 bases. There are 14 residues in the CDR3. Germline V gives CDR1 SGHVS, CDR2 FQNEAQ.

This clonotype was seen at least ten times. The chain combines TRBV7-2 with TRBJ2-4; a possible D gene is TRBD1 (5 bases). The CDR3 extends over 13 amino acids. V shed 4 bases and J shed 10 bases, with 14 bases lying between them. Germline V gene lookup returns CDR1 SGHTA and CDR2 FQGNSA. The CDR3 sequence is CASSSPGPLIQYF. The CDR3 nucleotides are TGTGCCAGCAGCTCCCCAGGGCCCCTTATTCAGTACTTC.

CDR3 in amino acids: CASSLRTANTEAFF. CDR3 nucleotides: TGCGCCAGCAGCTTGAGGACGGCTAACACTGAAGCTTTCTTT. The V call is TRBV5-1, the J call TRBJ1-1; D is unresolved. Trimming pared 1 base from V and 2 bases from J, leaving 9 bases between. The length of the CDR3 is 14 residues. CDR1 and CDR2 from the germline V gene are SGHRS and YFSETQ.

This clonotype has more than one count but fewer than ten. V usage is TRBV4-1 and J usage is TRBJ1-5; maybe TRBD1 (5 bases). The V gene lost 0 bases and the J gene lost 5 bases, with 17 bases spanning the gap. This CDR3 contains 17 residues. CDR1 is MGHRA, CDR2 YSYEKL, per germline. CDR3: CASSQDGQGARYQPQHF. In DNA form, the CDR3 reads TGCGCCAGCAGCCAAGATGGTCAGGGCGCGCGATATCAGCCCCAGCATTTT.

This clonotype was recorded at least ten times. The rearrangement uses TRBV20-1 and TRBJ1-2; D is perhaps TRBD1 (5 bases). V lost 3 bases, J lost 6 bases, and 11 bases lay in between. The CDR3 totals 12 residues. Germline V gives CDR1 DFQATT, CDR2 SNEGSKA (reference sequence). CDR3 DNA sequence: TGCAGTGCTAGTTCAGGGATGGATGGCTACACCTTC. It yields the protein CSASSGMDGYTF.

This clonotype showed up many times. The rearrangement joins TRBV7-9 to TRBJ2-5; D gene ambiguous. CDR3 length: 15 amino acids. CDR1 is SEHNR and CDR2 is FQNEAQ in the germline V gene (reference sequence). Trimming removed 1 base at V and 4 bases at J, with 13 bases between. CDR3 protein: CASSLGLTEGETQYF. As DNA, the CDR3 is TGTGCCAGCAGCTTAGGACTGACGGAAGGAGAGACCCAGTACTTC.

With regard to this clonotype: One junction end does not reproduce the germline sequence, and a read error may be involved. This chain joins TRBV2 and TRBJ1-3; D might be TRBD1 (5 bases). The CDR3 runs 18 residues. Germline loops: CDR1 SNHLY, CDR2 FYNNEI. DNA of the CDR3: TGTGCCAGCAGTAAAGCGGTGCAGAGGGGCTCCTCTGGAAACACCATATATTTT. Its protein is CASSKAVQRGSSGNTIYF.

This clonotype has just a few counts. V and J are TRBV4-1 and TRBJ1-1, with 8 bases aligning to TRBD1. Per germline, CDR1 MGHRA and CDR2 YSYEKL. V was pared by 2 bases and J by 5 bases, with 7 bases of the junction left unmatched. CDR3 length equals 15 residues. CDR3 in DNA: TGCGCCAGCAGCCAACCCCGCGACAGGGGAACTGAAGCTTTCTTT. It is translated as CASSQPRDRGTEAFF.

The table lists this clonotype with a few counts. The rearrangement links TRBV7-6 to TRBJ2-7, with D possibly TRBD1 on 6 matching bases. V lost 1 base and J lost 10, with 14 bases in between. This CDR3 has 13 amino acids. Germline V gene lookup returns CDR1 SGHVS and CDR2 FNYEAQ. The DNA for the CDR3 is TGTGCCAGCAGCTTAGGGAACAGGGAATCTCAGTACTTC. It translates to CASSLGNRESQYF.